This TCR beta chain emerged from a study of human T cells and chemical hapten exposure (TCRdb year 2021). Turning to the overall study: For sensitization, 2% DPC in acetone was applied to a 2 cm by 2 cm area of upper inner arm skin. Most of the patients in the cohort were female, and the cohort covered alopecia areata with under or over 50% scalp involvement, alopecia totalis and alopecia universalis. Blood samples were taken from patients before sensitization (week 0) and at 2, 6 and about 24 weeks after DPC sensitization. In alopecia patients, the study followed how the peripheral blood TCR repertoire changed in vivo over primary and secondary sensitization to diphenylcyclopropenone (DPC), a hapten. Throughout the approximately 26-week study period, patients were also given weekly therapeutic DPC doses on the scalp. Patch testing on the upper back used Finn chambers containing 0.01% DPC, with scoring done after 6 days according to International Contact Dermatitis Research Group standards. The libraries were sequenced as a pool, and the TCR yield per sample differed mostly because of small variations in library volumes within the pool. About 27 alopecia patients gave blood for TCR sequencing at one to four time points (pre-sensitization, 2, 6 and 24 weeks).

Measured from the cysteine to the phenylalanine, the CDR3 is 15 residues long. The entry retains the CDR3 DNA only, 45 bases that are in frame from base 1. V trim: 4 bases; J trim: 8 bases; unmatched bases: 10. Per the germline V gene, SGHRS is the CDR1 and YFSETQ is the CDR2. This clonotype was counted many times. Its antigen remains unidentified. No much larger clone exists at a distance of one base, and base qualities are not known. What the work shows at the level of the full study, not this receptor alone: DPC sensitization did not change the number of TCRs with a frequency above 1 in 1000, and there was no evidence of changes in global repertoire structure. Repeated subsampling changed both the strength of the expansion versus patch-test correlation and the threshold at which the correlation became significant. Patch test score correlated positively with the number of PT1 expanded TCRs, reaching significance at thresholds 8, 16 and 32 but not at 4. Expanded TCRs formed significantly more large CDR3 similarity clusters than pre-sensitization or healthy control sets, consistent with antigen-driven responses. Because every patient had alopecia, a presumed autoimmune disease, the patients' immune response might differ from that of healthy individuals.

Libraries were made using RACE. TCRdb records NextSeq 500 as the sequencer. During library preparation, unique molecular identifiers were attached to individual cDNA molecules so that TCRs could be counted in a quantitative, reproducible way. For every blood RNA sample, sequencing covered both the TCR alpha and TCR beta chains. On the study's bioinformatics: Samples had a median of 95,638 TCRs, with a range from about 20,000 to 690,600. The Decombinator software suite was used to annotate the V, J and CDR3 of the TCR reads. For PS versus PT1 abundance plots, all samples were subsampled to the same number of TCRs (28,000). Expanded TCRs were defined as absent before sensitization and observed at least eight times at the 2-week time point. The public reads were reanalyzed by TCRdb: fastp trimming at Q25, MiXCR alignment, in-frame beta chains only. Each record represents a unique CDR3 protein, reported with the most common genes and DNA among its rows. In this record, the V and J calls reflect TCRdb's handling and not the investigators' own analysis. The sample contains just over 80,000 distinct CDR3 sequences, roughly 10% of them found a single time. Jointly, the top ten make up about 4.2% of the sample.

Explained via the paper, the time point label denotes: patch test 1, 2 weeks after DPC sensitization. The intended sense of this specimen's treatment or condition label: therapeutic diphenylcyclopropenone sensitization with weekly scalp DPC. At each patch-test visit, blood was drawn before the patch test was applied. Eligible patients were aged 18 to 70, diagnosed with alopecia, deemed suitable for DPC therapy, and excluded if pregnant. Total RNA was isolated from unfractionated whole blood collected in Tempus Blood RNA tubes. This receptor chain uses TRBV5-1 and TRBJ2-1; TRBD2 matches 9 bases in the middle. The sample consisted of whole blood, taken in connection with sensitization to the hapten diphenylcyclopropenone (DPC). The origin of this receptor is a woman in her forties or fifties with alopecia areata. Some clones in this sample may be carry-over from other donors' samples. The nucleotide sequence reads as follows: TGCGCCAGCAGCCCGTTAGCGGGAGTGGACTATGAGCAGTTCTTC. Its protein is CASSPLAGVDYEQFF.